This T cell receptor (beta chain) stems from a study of OX40 agonist ivuxolimab in advanced cancers. Across the whole study: Patients assigned to dose escalation were diagnosed with hepatocellular carcinoma, melanoma, renal cell or head and neck cancer. One hepatocellular carcinoma and a couple of cutaneous melanoma patients partially responded. Under the entry rules, prior anti-PD-1, anti-PD-L1 or anti-CTLA-4 therapy was allowed, and 35% to 40% had some. Notes on the study in general: The average count of expanded clones was higher among CD8+ T cells than among CD4+.

Sequencing was performed with immunoSEQ multiplex PCR; in TCRdb, only in-frame clones are kept and a portion is missing. This sample has about 60,000 clones, with about 90% found just once. As concerns this clone: Its antigen is not identified.

Germline values: CDR1 LNHDA, CDR2 SQIVND (reference sequence). The CDR3 is made up of 15 amino acids. V dropped 5 bases and J dropped 5; count of bases not matched to a gene: 6. The sequence was collected from an adult with an advanced solid tumor such as melanoma, head and neck, liver or kidney cancer. The sequencing used CD4+ or CD8+ T cells sorted from blood, collected in a trial of the OX40 agonist ivuxolimab. This sequence joins TRBV19 and TRBJ2-5; 12 bases fit TRBD2. The CDR3 bases are TGTGCCAGTAGTCTAGCGGGAGGGCCCTCGGAGACCCAGTACTTC. Its protein product is CASSLAGGPSETQYF.